These 9 T cell receptor beta chains were sequenced from one sample in a study of T cell changes during pregnancy in multiple sclerosis. Repertoires were generated with immunoSEQ multiplex PCR, while TCRdb's copy carries only in-frame clones and drops some. The sample holds around 21,000 clones, around 88% seen once. Here the sequenced sample was CD8+ T cells from peripheral blood mononuclear cells, taken in the first trimester of pregnancy. All receptors come from a female donor with multiple sclerosis, enrolled in a pregnancy study.

J is TRBJ2-1 and V is TRBV7-2; a possible D gene is TRBD2 (6 bases). V shed 2 bases and J shed 0 bases, with 11 bases lying between them. Per the germline V gene, CDR1 is SGHTA and CDR2 is FQGNSA. The CDR3 consists of 16 residues. The CDR3 sequence: CASSLTGLSSYNEQFF. In DNA form, the CDR3 reads TGTGCCAGCAGCTTAACGGGACTTAGCTCCTACAATGAGCAGTTCTTC.

Remarks on this clone: A read error may account for a junction end that differs from germline. V is TRBV4-1 and J is TRBJ2-1, with 13 bases identical to TRBD2. CDR1 and CDR2 from the germline V gene are MGHRA and YSYEKL. CDR3 length: 17 amino acids. The CDR3 nucleotides are TGCGCCAGCAGCCATCCCCAGGGACTAGCGGGACGAGCCTCTTCTCTCTTC. Amino acid sequence: CASSHPQGLAGRASSLF.

The chain links TRBV27 to TRBJ2-1; weak D call: TRBD1 (6 bases). The V gene's germline CDR1 is MNHEY and CDR2 SMNVEV (reference sequence). Trimming removed 5 bases from V and 2 bases from J, with 10 bases in between. This CDR3 has 14 residues. The CDR3 DNA follows: TGTGCCAGCAGTACCCAGGGGCCCTACAATGAGCAGTTCTTC. This sequence encodes CASSTQGPYNEQFF.

This clone came up a few times. The chain recombines TRBV6-1 with TRBJ2-7, with 8 bases lining up with TRBD1. V trimming: 2 bases; J trimming: 1 base; junction bases outside the gene matches: 4. The CDR3 is 15 amino acids. CDR1 is MNHNS, CDR2 SASEGT, per germline. CDR3 DNA sequence: TGTGCCAGCAGTGAAACAGGGGGGTCTTCCTACGAGCAGTACTTC. It translates to CASSETGGSSYEQYF.

The chain is built from TRBV4-3 and TRBJ1-5; TRBD1 matches 9 bases. The CDR3 loop spans 14 amino acids. The J segment lost 6 bases and the V segment lost 3 bases, leaving 3 bases of the junction unmatched. Germline V gene lookup returns CDR1 LGHNA and CDR2 YSLEER. The CDR3 DNA follows: TGCGCCAGCAGCCAGGGGACAGGGCGTCAGCCCCAGCATTTT. Residues: CASSQGTGRQPQHF.

The chain employs TRBV5-6 and TRBJ1-1; TRBD1 is a possible D gene (5 bases). This CDR3 region has 11 residues. Trimming took 0 bases from V and 11 from J, leaving 8 bases between them. Germline V lookup: CDR1 SGHDT, CDR2 YYEEEE. In DNA form, the CDR3 reads TGTGCCAGCAGCTTGGGGGGGGAGGCTTTCTTT. Encoded protein: CASSLGGEAFF.

About this clone itself: This sample includes further DNA sequences coding for the same CDR3. The V gene is TRBV11-3, the J gene TRBJ2-5, with 10 positions matching TRBD1. The germline CDR1 and CDR2 sequences are SGHNT and YENEEA. CDR3 length: 17 residues. Unmatched junction bases numbered 12, after V lost 5 bases and J lost 3 bases. As DNA, the CDR3 is TGTGCCAGCAGCCCCGTAGGGACAGGGGAGAGGGAAGAGACCCAGTACTTC. This gives the protein CASSPVGTGEREETQYF.

The chain employs TRBV5-8 and TRBJ2-1; TRBD2 might be the D (6 bases). V lost 0 bases and J lost 10, with 23 bases in between. The CDR3 loop spans 17 amino acids. In germline, CDR1 is SGHTS, CDR2 YDEGEE. DNA for the CDR3: TGTGCCAGCAGCTTGGCCGCGGGGCGGAGGGTACTTGAGGAGCAGTTCTTC. Its protein product is CASSLAAGRRVLEEQFF.

Concerning this clone itself: Since a much larger clone is just one base distant, this may be a read error. The chain joins TRBV6-4 to TRBJ2-3, with 10 positions matching TRBD2. The CDR3 has 15 residues. The trim removed 4 bases at V and 3 bases at J, leaving 4 bases unmatched. CDR1 and CDR2 from the germline V gene are MRHNA and SNTAGT. In DNA, the CDR3 is TGTGCCAGCAGTGCCGGGACTAGCGAAACAGATACGCAGTATTTT. It translates to CASSAGTSETDTQYF.